This T cell receptor (beta chain) was observed in a study of shared clonotypes between healthy human individuals. Study-level information: Each donor's CD8 memory used one plate, CD8 naive two, each CD4 subset three.

A deep-level run was used for the assay. The method was immunoSEQ multiplex PCR; TCRdb's version includes in-frame clones alone and lacks a portion of them. There are some 2 million clones in the sample; around 96% occur only once, and more than 0.95% lies in the top ten. Naive CD8 cells, CD45RO-negative and positively selected for CCR7, excluded terminally differentiated effector memory CD45RA+ cells. Among the donors, all were Caucasian adults who lived in Nashville, Tennessee. The germline gives CDR1 LNHNV, CDR2 YYDKDF (reference sequence). The CDR3 contains 14 residues. V was pared by 7 bases and J by 1 base, with 10 bases between.

This clonotype was sampled from a young man in good health. The chain recombines TRBV15 with TRBJ2-2; D not resolved. Sequences were obtained from naive CD8+ T cells sorted from blood. Here the CDR3 reads CATINSRNTGELFF. The DNA of the CDR3 is TGTGCCACCATTAATAGCAGGAACACCGGGGAGCTGTTTTTT.